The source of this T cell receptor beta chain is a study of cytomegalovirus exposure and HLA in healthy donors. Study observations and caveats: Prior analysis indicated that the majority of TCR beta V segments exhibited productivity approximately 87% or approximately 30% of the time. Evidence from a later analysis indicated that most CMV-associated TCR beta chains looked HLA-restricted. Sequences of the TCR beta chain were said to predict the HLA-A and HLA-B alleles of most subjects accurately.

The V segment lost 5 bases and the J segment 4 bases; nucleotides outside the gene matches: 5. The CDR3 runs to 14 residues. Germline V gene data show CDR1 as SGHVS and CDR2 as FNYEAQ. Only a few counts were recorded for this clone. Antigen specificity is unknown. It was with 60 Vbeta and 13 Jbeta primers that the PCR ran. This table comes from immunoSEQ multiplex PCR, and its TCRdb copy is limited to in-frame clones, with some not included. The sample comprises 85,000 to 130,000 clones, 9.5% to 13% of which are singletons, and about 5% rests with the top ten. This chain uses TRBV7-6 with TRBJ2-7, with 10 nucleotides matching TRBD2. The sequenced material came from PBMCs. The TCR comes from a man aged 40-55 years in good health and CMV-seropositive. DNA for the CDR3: TGTGCCAGCAGCCTGGCTAGCGGGAGTTACGAGCAGTACTTC. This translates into CASSLASGSYEQYF.